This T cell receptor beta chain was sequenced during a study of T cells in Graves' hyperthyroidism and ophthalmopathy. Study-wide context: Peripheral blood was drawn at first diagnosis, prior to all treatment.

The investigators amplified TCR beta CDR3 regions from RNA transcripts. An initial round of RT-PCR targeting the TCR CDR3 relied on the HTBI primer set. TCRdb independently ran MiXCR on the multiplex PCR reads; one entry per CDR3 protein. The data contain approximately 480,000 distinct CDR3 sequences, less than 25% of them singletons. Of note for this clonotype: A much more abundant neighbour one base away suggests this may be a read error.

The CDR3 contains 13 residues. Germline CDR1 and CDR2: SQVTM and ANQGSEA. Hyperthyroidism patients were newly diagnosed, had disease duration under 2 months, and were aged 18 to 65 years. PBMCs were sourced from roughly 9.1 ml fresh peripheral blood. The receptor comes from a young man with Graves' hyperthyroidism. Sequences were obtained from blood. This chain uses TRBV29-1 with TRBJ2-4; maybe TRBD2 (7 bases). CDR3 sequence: CSVWGGPKNMQYF. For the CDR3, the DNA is TGCAGCGTCTGGGGGGGCCCCAAAAACATGCAGTACTTC.